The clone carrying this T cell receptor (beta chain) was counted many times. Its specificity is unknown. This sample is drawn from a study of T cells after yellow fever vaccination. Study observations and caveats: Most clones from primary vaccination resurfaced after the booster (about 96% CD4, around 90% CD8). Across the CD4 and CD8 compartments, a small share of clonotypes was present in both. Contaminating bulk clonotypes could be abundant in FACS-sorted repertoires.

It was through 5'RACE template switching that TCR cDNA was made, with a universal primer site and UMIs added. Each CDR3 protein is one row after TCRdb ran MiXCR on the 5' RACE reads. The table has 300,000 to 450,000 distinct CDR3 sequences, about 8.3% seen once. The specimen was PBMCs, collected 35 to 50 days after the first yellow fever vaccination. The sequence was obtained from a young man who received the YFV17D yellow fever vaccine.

The CDR3 region has the DNA TGCGCCAGCAGCTTGCAAGGTTACAATGAGCAGTTCTTC. As protein: CASSLQGYNEQFF. The J gene is TRBJ2-1, the V gene TRBV5-1; D gene ambiguous. The CDR3 extends over 13 amino acids. Germline-derived CDR1 and CDR2 are SGHRS and YFSETQ. The V gene lost 1 base and the J gene lost 4 bases, with 6 bases spanning the gap.